Following are 32 T cell receptor beta chains from one sample sequenced in a study of blood T cell repertoires in COVID-19. Sequencing used immunoSEQ multiplex PCR; TCRdb keeps in-frame clones, though not all of them. The profile shows 200,000 to 250,000 clones, 84% of them singletons. The sample consisted of peripheral blood. Every receptor here comes from a woman aged 80 or older with COVID-19, enrolled during active disease.

This CDR3 is CASSLGASPDTDTQYF. The CDR3 coding sequence is TGTGCCAGCAGCTTAGGGGCTTCCCCTGACACAGATACGCAGTATTTT. This rearrangement joins TRBV7-8 to TRBJ2-3; D not certain. Germline loops: CDR1 SGHVS, CDR2 FQNEAQ. CDR3 length: 16 amino acids. The V and J ends lost 1 base and 2 bases respectively, with 13 bases between them.

J is TRBJ2-1 and V is TRBV9, with a possible D match to TRBD2 (5 bases). CDR3 length: 16 amino acids. Trimming shortened V by 0 bases and J by 9 bases, and 19 bases separated the two germline ends. The germline V gene has CDR1 SGDLS and CDR2 YYNGEE. The CDR3 DNA is TGTGCCAGCAGCGTAGGGGCGTCGACGCAGGCGGGTGAGCAGTTCTTC. This gives the protein CASSVGASTQAGEQFF.

The chain links TRBV25-1 to TRBJ1-2; no definite D call. With 4 bases removed from V and 6 bases from J, the gap between germline ends came to 21 bases. The CDR3 totals 16 residues. Germline values: CDR1 MGHDK, CDR2 SYGVNS. For the CDR3, the DNA is TGTGCCAGCAGTGCCCCAGGTGGAGGGCTCAGCGATGGCTACACCTTC. Protein product: CASSAPGGGLSDGYTF.

The J gene is TRBJ2-7, the V gene TRBV7-8, with D tentatively TRBD2 (5 bases). The V gene's germline CDR1 is SGHVS and CDR2 FQNEAQ. Trimming left V 10 bases short and J 7 bases short, with 20 bases between. The CDR3 is 13 amino acids. CDR3 sequence (DNA): TGTGCCACGAGACTCGGAGTGGCGGGTGAGCAGTACTTC. This gives the protein CATRLGVAGEQYF.

The chain carries TRBV6-6 and TRBJ2-7, with 7 positions matching TRBD1. The germline CDR1 and CDR2 sequences are MNHNY and SVGAGI (reference sequence). The CDR3 has 14 residues. The trim removed 10 bases at V and 1 base at J, leaving 10 bases unmatched. Written as DNA, the CDR3 is TGTGCCACCCAGGGACAGATACATTCCTACGAGCAGTACTTC. It encodes CATQGQIHSYEQYF.

The CDR3 DNA is TGTGCCACCAGTGATTTGCAGGGAACTCAGCCCCAGCATTTT. It yields the protein CATSDLQGTQPQHF. The rearrangement links TRBV24-1 to TRBJ1-5; D might be TRBD1 (5 bases). Looked up from germline, CDR1 is KGHDR and CDR2 is SFDVKD. The V end was cut by 0 bases, the J end by 6 bases, with 8 bases between. The CDR3 totals 14 residues.

The chain joins TRBV24-1 to TRBJ2-5, with unresolved D. The germline gives CDR1 KGHDR, CDR2 SFDVKD. V lost 4 bases and J lost 4, with 9 bases in between. The CDR3 runs 13 residues. CDR3 coding DNA: TGTGCCACCAGTGACCCCGTCTTAGAGACCCAGTACTTC. It yields the protein CATSDPVLETQYF.

This chain connects TRBV11-2 to TRBJ1-1; tentatively, D is TRBD1 (5 bases). The CDR3 is made up of 14 amino acids. Trimming removed 1 base from V and 4 bases from J, with 10 bases in between. Germline loops: CDR1 SGHAT, CDR2 FQNNGV. The CDR3 nucleotides read TGTGCCAGCAGCTTAGCGGGGGGTTCCACTGAAGCTTTCTTT. Its protein is CASSLAGGSTEAFF.

The chain couples TRBV2 to TRBJ1-2; D ambiguous. The ends were cut back, 4 bases at V and 4 bases at J, with 10 bases in the middle. Germline CDR1 and CDR2: SNHLY and FYNNEI. The CDR3 sequence is 13 residues long. CDR3 loop: CASSGEGSYGYTF. The CDR3 region has the DNA TGTGCCAGCAGTGGGGAGGGATCCTATGGCTACACCTTC.

The chain links TRBV5-1 to TRBJ2-1; D unresolved. The CDR3 totals 16 residues. The V end lost 1 base, the J end lost 3 bases, and 14 bases lay between the germline ends. Germline V gene sequence: CDR1 SGHRS, CDR2 YFSETQ. The CDR3 loop reads CASSLSGVGYYNEQFF. The CDR3, as DNA: TGCGCCAGCAGCTTGTCTGGCGTGGGCTACTACAATGAGCAGTTCTTC. Supplemented by reference TRBV5-1 and TRBJ2-1, the full variable domain reads KAGVTQTPRYLIKTRGQQVTLSCSPISGHRSVSWYQQTPGQGLQFLFEYFSETQRNKGNFPGRFSGRQFSNSRSEMNVSTLELGDSALYLCASSLSGVGYYNEQFFGPGTRLTVL.

The chain carries TRBV6-4 and TRBJ1-2; TRBD1 agrees at 12 bases. Germline V gene lookup returns CDR1 MRHNA and CDR2 SNTAGT. After removal of 6 bases from V and 3 bases from J, the junction contained 2 bases not matched to a gene. This CDR3 is 14 amino acids long. Here the CDR3 DNA reads TGTGCCAGCAGGAGGGACAGGGGGCACTATGGCTACACCTTC. Translating it yields CASRRDRGHYGYTF.

V usage is TRBV29-1 and J usage is TRBJ2-5, with unresolved D. The V end lost 5 bases, the J end lost 5 bases, and 12 bases lay between the germline ends. Germline CDR1 is SQVTM and CDR2 is ANQGSEA. This CDR3 region has 12 residues. The CDR3: CSVMVEKETQYF. CDR3 DNA sequence: TGCAGCGTTATGGTTGAGAAGGAGACCCAGTACTTC.

This chain uses TRBV6-6 with TRBJ1-1; 8 bases are shared with TRBD1. Germline lookup yields CDR1 MNHNY and CDR2 SVGAGI (reference sequence). This CDR3 is 17 amino acids long. V was pared by 5 bases and J by 0 bases, with 11 bases of the junction left unmatched. CDR3 DNA: TGTGCCAGCAGTCTACAGGGGGACGGTGGGATGAACACTGAAGCTTTCTTT. Its protein is CASSLQGDGGMNTEAFF.

This clone has just one count. V and J are TRBV5-1 and TRBJ2-7, with 9 bases aligning to TRBD1. This CDR3 has 13 residues. The V and J ends lost 6 bases and 6 bases, in that order; junction bases with no gene match: 7. Germline V gene sequence: CDR1 SGHRS, CDR2 YFSETQ. The CDR3 is CASNRDRASEQYF. As DNA, the CDR3 is TGCGCCAGCAACCGGGACAGGGCAAGCGAGCAGTACTTC.

For the CDR3, the DNA is TGTGCCAGTAGTATTGGGACAGGGCAAGATACGCAGTATTTT. This translates into CASSIGTGQDTQYF. The chain carries TRBV19 and TRBJ2-3, with TRBD1 identical over 9 bases. The germline V gene encodes CDR1 LNHDA and CDR2 SQIVND (reference sequence). The CDR3 has 14 amino acids. Unmatched junction bases numbered 3, after V lost 3 bases and J lost 5 bases.

The V and J genes are TRBV28 and TRBJ1-3, with D possibly being TRBD1 (6 bases). The CDR3 spans 16 residues. CDR1 is MDHEN and CDR2 is SYDVKM in the germline V gene. V gave up 5 bases and J gave up 0 bases, with 14 bases separating them. CDR3 residues: CASSPNRANSGNTIYF. CDR3 nucleotide sequence: TGTGCCAGCAGTCCAAACAGGGCCAACTCTGGAAACACCATATATTTT. Full variable domain (remainder filled in from reference TRBV28 and TRBJ1-3): DVKVTQSSRYLVKRTGEKVFLECVQDMDHENMFWYRQDPGLGLRLIYFSYDVKMKEKGDIPEGYSVSREKKERFSLILESASTNQTSMYLCASSPNRANSGNTIYFGEGSWLTVV.

The rearrangement links TRBV6-1 to TRBJ1-2, with TRBD1 matching over 12 bases. V dropped 4 bases and J dropped 4; count of bases not matched to a gene: 10. Germline assignment: CDR1 MNHNS and CDR2 SASEGT. This CDR3 is built from 17 residues. The CDR3 DNA follows: TGTGCCAGCAGTGTGAGGGGACAGGGGGCGTCCGGCTATGGCTACACCTTC. Its translation: CASSVRGQGASGYGYTF.

This chain uses TRBV29-1 with TRBJ2-7; D may be TRBD1 (7 bases). V dropped 6 bases and J dropped 6 bases, with 15 bases sitting between them. CDR3 size: 12 residues. The germline V gene encodes CDR1 SQVTM and CDR2 ANQGSEA. CDR3 sequence reads: CSVSGGGGEQYF. CDR3 bases: TGCAGCGTGTCAGGGGGAGGTGGCGAGCAGTACTTC.

The rearrangement links TRBV5-1 to TRBJ2-2; D not resolved. The CDR3 runs to 14 residues. The germline CDR1 and CDR2 sequences are SGHRS and YFSETQ. Trimming removed 0 bases from V and 1 base from J, with 4 bases in between. This CDR3 is CASSLAGNTGELFF. DNA of the CDR3: TGCGCCAGCAGCTTGGCCGGGAACACCGGGGAGCTGTTTTTT. Combining the CDR3 with reference TRBV5-1 and TRBJ2-2 gives the whole variable domain KAGVTQTPRYLIKTRGQQVTLSCSPISGHRSVSWYQQTPGQGLQFLFEYFSETQRNKGNFPGRFSGRQFSNSRSEMNVSTLELGDSALYLCASSLAGNTGELFFGEGSRLTVL.

The chain is built from TRBV29-1 and TRBJ1-1, with D possibly TRBD1 on 6 matching bases. Germline lookup yields CDR1 SQVTM and CDR2 ANQGSEA. The CDR3 is 15 residues long. Trimming took 4 bases from V and 5 from J, leaving 20 bases between them. CDR3 protein: CSVAYLGQGRTEAFF. The CDR3 DNA is TGCAGCGTTGCTTATTTGGGGCAGGGGCGAACTGAAGCTTTCTTT. Filled out from reference TRBV29-1 and TRBJ1-1, the complete variable domain reads SAVISQKPSRDICQRGTSLTIQCQVDSQVTMMFWYRQQPGQSLTLIATANQGSEATYESGFVIDKFPISRPNLTFSTLTVSNMSPEDSSIYLCSVAYLGQGRTEAFFGQGTRLTVV.

Here the CDR3 reads CASSYSDRGAEAFF. The DNA of the CDR3 is TGTGCCAGCAGTTACTCGGACAGGGGGGCTGAAGCTTTCTTT. This chain uses TRBV6-5 with TRBJ1-1, with TRBD1 matching over 10 bases. Germline V gene data show CDR1 as MNHEY and CDR2 as SVGAGI. With 0 bases clipped from V and 6 bases from J, the junction kept 1 base outside the gene matches. This CDR3 contains 14 residues.

This clone was seen more than once but under ten times. This chain connects TRBV5-1 to TRBJ1-2, with 7 bases matching TRBD1. The CDR3 extends over 14 amino acids. CDR1 is SGHRS and CDR2 is YFSETQ in the germline V gene. After removal of 4 bases from V and 0 bases from J, the junction contained 3 bases not matched to a gene. In DNA, the CDR3 is TGCGCCAGCAGCATGACAGGGTCTAACTATGGCTACACCTTC. It codes for CASSMTGSNYGYTF.

In this sample, this clone turned up once. The chain employs TRBV5-1 and TRBJ2-3; TRBD2 might be the D (5 bases). The CDR3 extends over 14 amino acids. Trimming shortened V by 7 bases and J by 2 bases, and 14 bases separated the two germline ends. CDR1 and CDR2 (germline): SGHRS, YFSETQ. The CDR3 is CASATGKATDTQYF. The CDR3 bases are TGCGCCAGCGCGACGGGAAAGGCCACAGATACGCAGTATTTT.

The chain recombines TRBV5-1 with TRBJ1-2, with 7 bases matching TRBD1. The CDR3 contains 16 residues. CDR1 is SGHRS and CDR2 is YFSETQ in the germline V gene. Trimming took 4 bases from V and 2 from J; bases not matched to a gene: 11. CDR3: CASSPGQVTVNYGYTF. The DNA for the CDR3 is TGCGCCAGCAGCCCCGGACAGGTTACTGTGAACTATGGCTACACCTTC.

The rearrangement joins TRBV5-1 to TRBJ1-4; D remains unclear. Germline V lookup: CDR1 SGHRS, CDR2 YFSETQ. The V and J ends lost 2 bases and 3 bases respectively, with 8 bases between them. This CDR3 region has 14 residues. As DNA, the CDR3 is TGCGCCAGCAGCTTTGAGCGCGCTAATGAAAAACTGTTTTTT. It specifies CASSFERANEKLFF.

The sample holds one count of this clone. The genes are TRBV10-3 and TRBJ1-5; 10 bases are shared with TRBD1. CDR3 length: 15 amino acids. Unmatched junction bases numbered 5, after V lost 2 bases and J lost 7 bases. CDR1 is ENHRY, CDR2 SYGVKD, per germline. As DNA, the CDR3 is TGTGCCATCAGTGAGGGGACAGGGGCAATCCAGCCCCAGCATTTT. Protein sequence: CAISEGTGAIQPQHF.

The chain combines TRBV6-5 with TRBJ2-4, with a tentative D call TRBD1 (6 bases). The germline V gene has CDR1 MNHEY and CDR2 SVGAGI. The V gene lost 6 bases and the J gene lost 5 bases, with 11 bases spanning the gap. The CDR3 covers 13 residues. CDR3 loop: CASRLRGENIQYF. Written as DNA, the CDR3 is TGTGCCAGCAGACTCAGGGGTGAAAACATTCAGTACTTC.

This clone was recorded a few times. The chain uses TRBV5-4 and TRBJ2-7, with D unclear. The CDR3 is 13 residues long. The germline V gene encodes CDR1 SGHNT and CDR2 YYREEE (reference sequence). V was shortened by 0 bases and J by 2 bases, with 6 bases between the two germline ends. The CDR3: CASSLDTTYEQYF. The DNA of the CDR3 is TGTGCCAGCAGCTTGGACACCACCTACGAGCAGTACTTC.

The chain uses TRBV18 and TRBJ1-3; D is unclear. CDR1 and CDR2 from the germline V gene are KGHSH and LQKENI. The CDR3 runs to 16 residues. The ends were cut back, 5 bases at V and 0 bases at J, with 14 bases in the middle. The CDR3 spells CASSYAVPSSGNTIYF. In nucleotides, the CDR3 is TGTGCCAGCTCATATGCGGTCCCGAGCTCTGGAAACACCATATATTTT.

The V gene is TRBV7-3, the J gene TRBJ1-2; 9 nucleotides line up with TRBD1. The CDR3 extends over 16 amino acids. Germline trimming cut 5 bases from V and 5 bases from J; bases unmatched to any gene: 12. The germline CDR1 and CDR2 sequences are SGHTA and FQGTGA. Written as DNA, the CDR3 is TGTGCCAGCAGCCTTAGGCCGGGACAGGGAGAATATGGCTACACCTTC. Its translation is CASSLRPGQGEYGYTF.

This chain connects TRBV19 to TRBJ1-6; 8 bases are shared with TRBD1. V lost 8 bases and J lost 11; bases outside the gene matches: 5. CDR1 is LNHDA, CDR2 SQIVND, per germline (reference sequence). There are 12 residues in the CDR3. The CDR3 DNA sequence: TGTGCCAGTGCACAGGGGGGGACACCCCTCCACTTT. This codes for CASAQGGTPLHF.

This clone was detected only a few times. The chain links TRBV25-1 to TRBJ2-1, with D possibly being TRBD1 (6 bases). This CDR3 is 11 amino acids long. CDR1 is MGHDK, CDR2 SYGVNS, per germline. V lost 6 bases and J 13 bases, leaving 13 bases between the germline ends. The CDR3 bases are TGTGCCAGCAGCCGACAGGTTTATCAGTTCTTC. It specifies CASSRQVYQFF.